The 8 T cell receptor beta chains below all came from one sample that was sequenced in a study of Ad26.COV2.S vaccination and SARS-CoV-2 variants. Treatment here: some 20 received Ad26.COV2.S at low or high dose, single or two shots; about 5 received placebo; per-sample allocation not given. After the first vaccine or placebo injection, samples were drawn on day 63. Generated by immunoSEQ multiplex PCR, the TCRdb table keeps only in-frame clones and is missing some. The data show about 680,000 clones, roughly 90% seen once. Sequenced material: peripheral blood, taken in a trial of Ad26.COV2.S vaccine versus placebo. All receptors come from a person aged 18-65 years who received the Ad26.COV2.S COVID-19 vaccine or a placebo.

A few counts support this clone. The chain carries TRBV2 and TRBJ2-2; D possibly matches TRBD1 or TRBD2 (5 bases each). Germline V lookup: CDR1 SNHLY, CDR2 FYNNEI. The length of the CDR3 is 12 residues. V dropped 5 bases and J dropped 9 bases, with 10 bases sitting between them. The CDR3 here is CASSFRERELFF. The CDR3 DNA reads TGTGCCAGCAGTTTCAGGGAGCGGGAGCTGTTTTTT. Together with reference TRBV2 and TRBJ2-2, the CDR3 gives the full variable domain: EPEVTQTPSHQVTQMGQEVILRCVPISNHLYFYWYRQILGQKVEFLVSFYNNEISEKSEIFDDQFSVERPDGSNFTLKIRSTKLEDSAMYFCASSFRERELFFGEGSRLTVL.

This chain links TRBV19 with TRBJ2-1; TRBD2 aligns across 12 bases. Germline values: CDR1 LNHDA, CDR2 SQIVND (reference sequence). Trimming took 8 bases from V and 8 from J; bases not matched to a gene: 7. CDR3 length: 14 amino acids. The CDR3 DNA follows: TGTGCCAGTCGGCTAGCGGGAGGGCCCGATGAGCAGTTCTTC. Translation: CASRLAGGPDEQFF.

V usage is TRBV19 and J usage is TRBJ2-7, with D uncertain. CDR1 LNHDA and CDR2 SQIVND come from the germline V gene (reference sequence). The length of the CDR3 is 13 residues. V was cut by 5 bases and J by 4 bases, with 12 bases left in between. In DNA form, the CDR3 reads TGTGCCAGTAGTTCCGGCCGACCTTACGAGCAGTACTTC. It yields the protein CASSSGRPYEQYF. The full variable domain, its missing parts supplied by reference TRBV19 and TRBJ2-7, is DGGITQSPKYLFRKEGQNVTLSCEQNLNHDAMYWYRQDPGQGLRLIYYSQIVNDFQKGDIAEGYSVSREKKESFPLTVTSAQKNPTAFYLCASSSGRPYEQYFGPGTRLTVT.

The rearrangement links TRBV29-1 to TRBJ2-7, with D maybe TRBD1 (5 bases). V was shortened by 1 base and J by 6 bases, with 10 bases between the two germline ends. This CDR3 has 12 amino acids. CDR1 and CDR2 (germline): SQVTM, ANQGSEA. The chain's CDR3 is CSVEAFQGEQYF. In nucleotides, the CDR3 is TGCAGCGTTGAAGCCTTCCAGGGCGAGCAGTACTTC.

This sequence joins TRBV18 and TRBJ2-5; TRBD1 might be the D (5 bases). Germline CDR1 KGHSH, CDR2 LQKENI. The V end was cut by 2 bases, the J end by 2 bases, with 9 bases between. This CDR3 is 14 amino acids long. The CDR3 spells CASSPMQGQETQYF. The CDR3 DNA reads TGTGCCAGCTCACCAATGCAGGGTCAAGAGACCCAGTACTTC.

This sequence joins TRBV12-3 or TRBV12-4 and TRBJ2-1, with D perhaps being TRBD1 or TRBD2 (5 bases each). This CDR3 spans 12 amino acids. V was cut by 3 bases and J by 8 bases, with 8 bases left in between. The CDR3: CASSFRGDEQFF. The CDR3 nucleotides are TGTGCCAGCAGTTTTAGAGGGGATGAGCAGTTCTTC.

The V gene is TRBV2, the J gene TRBJ2-5, with D possibly matching TRBD1 (6 bases). The germline V and J ends were trimmed by 8 bases and 0 bases, with 16 bases remaining between them. In germline, CDR1 is SNHLY, CDR2 FYNNEI. This CDR3 has 15 residues. CDR3 region: CASRAGQLYQETQYF. For the CDR3, the DNA is TGTGCCAGCCGAGCCGGACAGCTGTACCAAGAGACCCAGTACTTC. The full variable domain, its missing parts supplied by reference TRBV2 and TRBJ2-5, is EPEVTQTPSHQVTQMGQEVILRCVPISNHLYFYWYRQILGQKVEFLVSFYNNEISEKSEIFDDQFSVERPDGSNFTLKIRSTKLEDSAMYFCASRAGQLYQETQYFGPGTRLLVL.

CDR3 loop: CASSLGGVNTEAFF. The CDR3 DNA sequence: TGTGCCAGCAGCTTGGGAGGGGTTAACACTGAAGCTTTCTTT. This chain links TRBV5-4 with TRBJ1-1; D perhaps matches TRBD1 (5 bases). The V gene's germline CDR1 is SGHNT and CDR2 YYREEE (reference sequence). V lost 0 bases and J lost 2, with 8 bases in between. The CDR3 length is 14 residues.